This is a list of T cell receptor beta chains from one sample in a study of response to subunit inactivated influenza vaccine. TCRdb re-called the RT-PCR reads with MiXCR, one entry per CDR3 protein. The sample lists approximately 290,000 distinct CDR3 sequences; over 20% were seen once. This specimen consisted of PBMCs from blood, obtained approximately 22 months after vaccination. The receptors stem from a man aged 50-75 years who received an inactivated influenza vaccine. The CDR3 runs from the conserved cysteine through the conserved F or W. The D gene is left open where the match is weak. For some rows the clone size is stated as once, few or many, or as a class when expanded; others skip it.

j_call | v_call | clone_size | d_call | cdr3_aa | cdr3_nt
TRBJ1-5 | TRBV2 | - | TRBD1 | CASSEAETGVQPQHF | TGTGCCAGCAGTGAAGCAGAGACAGGGGTTCAGCCCCAGCATTTT
TRBJ1-2 | TRBV12-3/TRBV12-4 | few | - | CASSLTGLEGMATF | TGTGCCAGCAGTTTAACGGGACTGGAGGGAATGGCTACCTTC
TRBJ2-1 | TRBV5-1 | - | - | CASSLEVGIRGNEQFF | TGCGCCAGCAGCTTGGAGGTTGGGATACGGGGTAATGAGCAGTTCTTC
TRBJ1-1 | TRBV6-2/TRBV6-3 | - | - | CASSYRYTEAFF | TGTGCCAGCAGCTACAGATACACTGAAGCTTTCTTT
TRBJ1-5 | TRBV5-6 | many | - | CASSFLNQPQHF | TGTGCCAGCAGCTTCCTCAATCAGCCCCAGCATTTT
TRBJ2-7 | TRBV5-1 | few | - | CASSPTGYYEQYF | TGCGCCAGCAGCCCCACCGGCTACTACGAGCAGTACTTC
TRBJ2-7 | TRBV3-1 | few | TRBD1 | CASSQAGGPYEQYF | TGTGCCAGCAGCCAAGCAGGGGGCCCCTACGAGCAGTACTTC
TRBJ2-1 | TRBV3-1 | few | - | CASSQAGRYNEQFF | TGTGCCAGCAGCCAAGCGGGTCGCTACAATGAGCAGTTCTTC
TRBJ1-3 | TRBV7-9 | - | - | CASSQNILRAGNTIYF | TGTGCCAGCAGCCAAAATATCCTAAGGGCAGGAAACACCATATATTTT
TRBJ1-2 | TRBV9 | many | TRBD1 | CASSETGGNYGYTF | TGTGCCAGCAGCGAGACAGGGGGAAACTATGGCTACACCTTC
TRBJ1-3 | TRBV10-3 | few | - | CAISEGTGVSSGNTIYF | TGTGCCATCAGTGAAGGGACCGGTGTCTCCTCTGGAAACACCATATATTTT
TRBJ2-1 | TRBV11-1 | - | - | CASSLEQGNEQFF | TGTGCCAGCAGCTTAGAACAGGGAAATGAGCAGTTCTTC
TRBJ1-1 | TRBV5-1 | - | - | CASSQLGAKTEAFF | TGCGCCAGCAGCCAGCTCGGGGCTAAAACTGAAGCTTTCTTT
TRBJ2-1 | TRBV4-3 | few | - | CASSQDAGRAYNEQFF | TGCGCCAGCAGCCAAGATGCGGGTCGGGCCTACAATGAGCAGTTCTTC
TRBJ2-7 | TRBV30 | - | - | CAWSVEGYEQYF | TGTGCCTGGAGTGTAGAAGGGTACGAGCAGTACTTC
TRBJ2-3 | TRBV29-1 | - | - | CSVELSSDTQYF | TGCAGCGTTGAATTGTCTTCAGATACGCAGTATTTT
TRBJ1-1 | TRBV7-6 | - | - | CASSPYRARDTEAFF | TGTGCCAGCAGCCCTTACAGGGCCAGGGACACTGAAGCTTTCTTT
TRBJ1-6 | TRBV5-1 | few | - | CASSLGSLRPLHF | TGCGCCAGCAGCCTCGGCTCCCTGCGGCCCCTCCACTTT
TRBJ2-1 | TRBV5-1 | - | - | CASSPTQFNEQFF | TGCGCCAGCAGCCCAACCCAGTTCAATGAGCAGTTCTTC
TRBJ2-1 | TRBV7-2 | many | - | CASSLATGVKNEQFF | TGTGCCAGCAGCTTGGCGACGGGAGTGAAAAATGAGCAGTTCTTC
TRBJ2-1 | TRBV20-1 | - | TRBD2 | CSATPWAAGGPYQEQFF | TGCAGTGCTACCCCCTGGGCAGCGGGGGGACCTTACCAAGAGCAGTTCTTC
TRBJ2-1 | TRBV7-2 | - | - | CASSLAGVRMVTNNEQFF | TGTGCCAGCAGCTTAGCAGGGGTAAGGATGGTAACAAACAATGAGCAGTTCTTC
TRBJ2-1 | TRBV20-1 | few | TRBD1 | CSARDGTGVNEQFF | TGCAGTGCTAGAGACGGGACAGGGGTCAATGAGCAGTTCTTC
TRBJ1-1 | TRBV12-3/TRBV12-4 | - | TRBD1 | CASSLGGTGKVGEAFF | TGTGCCAGCAGTTTGGGGGGGACAGGGAAGGTCGGGGAAGCTTTCTTT
TRBJ2-7 | TRBV7-2 | - | - | CASSFGSHSQYEQYF | TGTGCCAGCAGCTTTGGCAGCCACAGTCAATACGAGCAGTACTTC
TRBJ2-7 | TRBV11-1 | - | TRBD2 | CASSLPSGTRLSEQYF | TGTGCCAGCAGCTTACCTTCCGGGACTAGACTCTCCGAGCAGTACTTC
TRBJ2-4 | TRBV29-1 | - | - | CSVVGLSKNIQYF | TGCAGCGTTGTGGGGTTATCCAAAAACATTCAGTACTTC
TRBJ1-3 | TRBV5-1 | many | - | CASSLADRTGNTIYF | TGCGCCAGCAGCTTGGCCGACAGGACTGGAAACACCATATATTTT
TRBJ1-4 | TRBV7-9 | many | TRBD1 | CASNRGAPAGGEKLFF | TGTGCCAGCAACAGGGGCGCCCCCGCCGGTGGTGAAAAACTGTTTTTT
TRBJ2-1 | TRBV11-2 | few | - | CASSSQEGSFYNEQFF | TGTGCCAGCAGCTCCCAGGAGGGGTCGTTCTACAATGAGCAGTTCTTC
TRBJ2-7 | TRBV29-1 | - | - | CSVFVPGSGKQYF | TGCAGCGTGTTCGTCCCCGGATCGGGAAAGCAGTACTTC
TRBJ2-5 | TRBV29-1 | - | TRBD2 | CSVERGGAETQYF | TGCAGCGTTGAACGGGGGGGCGCAGAGACCCAGTACTTC
TRBJ2-5 | TRBV12-3/TRBV12-4 | - | TRBD1 | CASSETGPGETQYF | TGTGCCAGCAGTGAGACAGGGCCCGGGGAGACCCAGTACTTC
TRBJ1-2 | TRBV5-4 | few | TRBD1 | CASSPVEGAFGGYTF | TGTGCCAGCAGCCCGGTTGAGGGGGCTTTTGGTGGCTACACCTTC
TRBJ1-1 | TRBV10-3 | once | - | CAISLSLGRGTEAFF | TGTGCCATCAGCCTCTCTTTAGGGAGAGGCACTGAAGCTTTCTTT
TRBJ2-3 | TRBV20-1 | few | - | CSAIHPWEVVADTQYF | TGCAGTGCAATTCACCCGTGGGAGGTGGTGGCAGATACGCAGTATTTT
TRBJ1-6 | TRBV6-1 | - | - | CASSNAGAFGSPLHF | TGTGCCAGCAGCAATGCCGGAGCATTTGGGTCACCCCTCCACTTT
TRBJ1-1 | TRBV27 | once | - | CASSLWGSPNTEAFF | TGTGCCAGCAGTTTATGGGGGAGCCCCAACACTGAAGCTTTCTTT
TRBJ2-1 | TRBV12-3/TRBV12-4 | few | TRBD1 | CASSDLGTESSYNEQFF | TGTGCCAGCAGCGACCTCGGGACAGAGAGCTCCTACAATGAGCAGTTCTTC
TRBJ1-1 | TRBV5-1 | - | - | CASSWGADVDTEAFF | TGCGCCAGCAGCTGGGGAGCTGATGTGGACACTGAAGCTTTCTTT